This TCR beta chain comes out of a study of molecular identifiers for immune sequencing clone quantification. Overall study findings and caveats: Amid some 900,000 naive cells, spiked Jurkat TCR RNA from one cell was reportedly still detectable.

Sorted inputs of about 19,000 to 1,100,000 cells, with 10%, 30% or 50% RNA, yielded naive CD8 libraries. The authors sorted naive CD8 T cells as CD8+CD4-CCR7+CD45RA+. Listed TCR primers and previously described methods were used for bulk TCR libraries. TCRdb independently ran MiXCR on the PCR reads; one entry per CDR3 protein. In the table there are 85,000 to 120,000 distinct CDR3 sequences, 30% to 45% of which are singletons. Between the trimmed V and J ends, which lost 2 bases and 2 bases, there was a span of 10 bases. Germline V gene lookup returns CDR1 SGHTS and CDR2 YDEGEE. This CDR3 has 14 amino acids. This clonotype was counted between two and nine times. Its antigen is undetermined.

Sequenced sample: naive CD8+ T cells from blood, with Jurkat cell RNA spiked in. Documented subset: FACS-sorted CD8+CD4-CCR7+CD45RA+ naive T cells. The chain joins TRBV5-8 to TRBJ2-5; D is unclear. The TCR was taken from a human donor in good health. Some libraries in this study had Jurkat cell RNA spiked in. The CDR3 region is CASSFFGRQETQYF. As DNA, the CDR3 is TGTGCCAGCAGCTTTTTTGGCAGACAAGAGACCCAGTACTTC.